This T cell receptor beta chain was documented in a study of blood T cell repertoires in COVID-19. Study details: COVID-19 samples, acute and convalescent, were from the United States, Italy and Spain. PBMCs, B-cell-depleted T cells, or T cells provided the cDNA or gDNA that made up the material.

Germline lookup yields CDR1 MGHDK and CDR2 SYGVNS. The CDR3 has 12 residues. The ends lost 5 bases at V and 7 bases at J; junction bases unmatched: 5. TCRdb's table, derived via immunoSEQ multiplex PCR, lists solely in-frame clones and lacks some. Of about 210,000 clones listed, around 88% are singletons. The receptor comes from a man between 18 and 29 years old with active or convalescent COVID-19. Sequencing input: peripheral blood. This chain joins TRBV25-1 and TRBJ2-7; 7 bases map to TRBD1. The CDR3 loop reads CASSWDSSEQYF. CDR3 coding DNA: TGTGCCAGCAGTTGGGACAGTTCTGAGCAGTACTTC.